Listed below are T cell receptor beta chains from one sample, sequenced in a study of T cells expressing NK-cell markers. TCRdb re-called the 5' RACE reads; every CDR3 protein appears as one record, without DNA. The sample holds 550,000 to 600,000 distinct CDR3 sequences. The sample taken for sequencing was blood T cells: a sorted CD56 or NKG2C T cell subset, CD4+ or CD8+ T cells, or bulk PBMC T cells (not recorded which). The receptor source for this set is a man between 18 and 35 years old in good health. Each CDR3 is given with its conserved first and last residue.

CASSRTWGINEKLFF | TRBV11-2 | 15 | TRBJ1-4
CASSQDEETGGRELFF | TRBV4-3 | 16 | TRBJ1-4
CAISVGRADTDTQYF | TRBV10-3 | 15 | TRBJ2-3
CASTGVETQYF | TRBV7-2 | 11 | TRBJ2-5
CASSPGDRDNSPLHF | TRBV7-9 | 15 | TRBJ1-6
CASSNGGRNNQPQHF | TRBV5-6 | 15 | TRBJ1-5
CASSRPGTSGGETQYF | TRBV27 | 16 | TRBJ2-5
CATSDPGGGLDNEQFF | TRBV24-1 | 16 | TRBJ2-1
CASSYSPGQRLRELFF | TRBV6-2/TRBV6-3 | 16 | TRBJ2-2
CASRRGDDETQYF | TRBV5-1 | 13 | TRBJ2-3
CASSSPGLAGGLANEQFF | TRBV27 | 18 | TRBJ2-1
CSGGRQQETQYF | TRBV29-1 | 12 | TRBJ2-5
CASTSRAARDGGELFF | TRBV28 | 16 | TRBJ2-2
CASSPGGHTDTQYF | TRBV18 | 14 | TRBJ2-3
CASLDKTGELFF | TRBV6-5 | 12 | TRBJ2-2
CASSSTTRSFF | TRBV7-2 | 11 | TRBJ2-1
CASSQAGGAKNIQYF | TRBV6-1 | 15 | TRBJ2-4
CASSPSLAGVFKGVQETQYF | TRBV12-3/TRBV12-4 | 20 | TRBJ2-5
CASSHLIASGANVLTF | TRBV27 | 16 | TRBJ2-6
CSVQVLESASYNEQFF | TRBV29-1 | 16 | TRBJ2-1
CSASSGEGTDTQYF | TRBV20-1 | 14 | TRBJ2-3
CASSNSGTVNQPQHF | TRBV25-1 | 15 | TRBJ1-5
CATEDRGSYEQYF | TRBV7-9 | 13 | TRBJ2-7
CASSIAGGPGGELFF | TRBV12-3/TRBV12-4 | 15 | TRBJ2-2
CASSESYTAKETQYF | TRBV4-3 | 15 | TRBJ2-5
CASSQGAGTEAFF | TRBV19 | 13 | TRBJ1-1
CASSRTAGMGTGELFF | TRBV25-1 | 16 | TRBJ2-2
CSARGQPLAKNIQYF | TRBV20-1 | 15 | TRBJ2-4
CASSFTGSVGTGELFF | TRBV28 | 16 | TRBJ2-2
CASSYSSRSVWETQYF | TRBV6-5 | 16 | TRBJ2-5
CASSSGQGAPRELFF | TRBV5-6 | 15 | TRBJ2-2
CASSQDWGTGYDYEQYF | TRBV4-2 | 17 | TRBJ2-7
CATSDLWQGGDTQYF | TRBV24-1 | 15 | TRBJ2-3
CSARAGLSSEQYF | TRBV20-1 | 13 | TRBJ2-7
CASSPEGRNYGYTF | TRBV5-1 | 14 | TRBJ1-2
CASSWGGAGQETQYF | TRBV6-5 | 15 | TRBJ2-5
CAISPGDISGNTIYF | TRBV10-3 | 15 | TRBJ1-3
CASSFVAGVPTDTQYF | TRBV11-2 | 16 | TRBJ2-3
CASSQGARGYTF | TRBV12-3/TRBV12-4 | 12 | TRBJ1-2
CASSHHPGLAGNLAKNIQYF | TRBV11-2 | 20 | TRBJ2-4
CASSGGALNEQFF | TRBV5-1 | 13 | TRBJ2-1
CASSLALRTGLRDTQYF | TRBV12-3/TRBV12-4 | 17 | TRBJ2-3
CAWRVAGGPDTQYF | TRBV30 | 14 | TRBJ2-3
CSANRDPGGYNEQFF | TRBV29-1 | 15 | TRBJ2-1
CASSFSGSRGGELFF | TRBV11-2 | 15 | TRBJ2-2
CASSLAGRPEKLFF | TRBV5-1 | 14 | TRBJ1-4
CASKPLSYEQYF | TRBV14 | 12 | TRBJ2-7
CASRISRSVYEQYF | TRBV6-1 | 14 | TRBJ2-7
CASSPSPGTTSYEQYF | TRBV9 | 16 | TRBJ2-7
CASSRGAEPTTEQFF | TRBV7-9 | 15 | TRBJ2-1